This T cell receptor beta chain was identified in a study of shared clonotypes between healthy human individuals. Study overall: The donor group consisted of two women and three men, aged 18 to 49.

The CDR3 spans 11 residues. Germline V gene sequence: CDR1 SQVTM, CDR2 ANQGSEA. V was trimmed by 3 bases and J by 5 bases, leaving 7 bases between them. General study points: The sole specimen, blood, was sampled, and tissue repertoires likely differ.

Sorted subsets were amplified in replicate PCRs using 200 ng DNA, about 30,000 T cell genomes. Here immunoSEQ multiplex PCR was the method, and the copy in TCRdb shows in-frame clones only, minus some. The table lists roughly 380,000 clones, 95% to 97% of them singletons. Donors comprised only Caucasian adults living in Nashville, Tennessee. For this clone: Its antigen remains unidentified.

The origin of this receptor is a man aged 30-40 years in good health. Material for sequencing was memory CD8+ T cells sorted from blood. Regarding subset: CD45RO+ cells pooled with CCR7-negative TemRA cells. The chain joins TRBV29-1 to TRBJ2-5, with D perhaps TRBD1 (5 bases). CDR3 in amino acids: CSVEAGETQYF. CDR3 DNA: TGCAGCGTTGAGGCAGGGGAGACCCAGTACTTC.